The T cell receptor (beta chain) described here comes from a study of blood T cell repertoires in COVID-19. Study background: The United States, Italy and Spain were the sources of the acute and convalescent COVID-19 samples. In each case, the material was cDNA or gDNA derived from T cells, B-cell-depleted T cells, or PBMCs.

The germline gives CDR1 SQVTM, CDR2 ANQGSEA. Trimming cost V 0 bases and J 7 bases, with 10 bases left between them. CDR3 size: 12 residues. Data came from immunoSEQ multiplex PCR; TCRdb stores just in-frame clones and leaves some out. The sample carries under 300,000 clones, about nine tenths recorded once. The source is a man between 45 and 60 years old with acute or convalescent COVID-19. The chain recombines TRBV29-1 with TRBJ2-7; D is ambiguous. Specimen: peripheral blood. CDR3 sequence (DNA): TGCAGCGTTGAAGATCGTGCCGGGGAGCAGTACTTC. Translated: CSVEDRAGEQYF.